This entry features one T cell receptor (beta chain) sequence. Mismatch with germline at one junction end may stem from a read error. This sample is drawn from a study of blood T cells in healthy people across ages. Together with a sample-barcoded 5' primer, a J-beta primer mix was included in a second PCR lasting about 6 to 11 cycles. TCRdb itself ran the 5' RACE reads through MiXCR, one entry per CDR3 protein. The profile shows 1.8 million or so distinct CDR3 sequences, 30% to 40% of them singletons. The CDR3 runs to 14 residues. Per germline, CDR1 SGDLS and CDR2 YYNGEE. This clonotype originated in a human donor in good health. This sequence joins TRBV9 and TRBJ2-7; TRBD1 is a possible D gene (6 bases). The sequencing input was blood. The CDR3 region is CASGVGDTSYEQYF. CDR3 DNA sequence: TGTGCCAGCGGCGTAGGGGACACCTCCTACGAGCAGTACTTC.